Reported below is one T cell receptor (beta chain). The sample comes from a study of blood T cell repertoires in COVID-19. The overall study: The United States, Italy and Spain were the sources of the acute and convalescent COVID-19 samples. PBMCs, B-cell-depleted T cells, or T cells were the source of the cDNA or gDNA that made up the material.

This CDR3 comprises 14 residues. Germline V gene sequence: CDR1 MNHEY, CDR2 SVGAGI. V was clipped by 6 bases and J by 4 bases, with 16 bases between them. Original data processing: The authors estimated nucleated cell counts from reference gene primer amplification. Assay: immunoSEQ multiplex PCR; the TCRdb copy retains only in-frame clones and omits some. The V and J calls and clone size are taken from that table; D and trimming were inferred from the DNA. The profile covers 250,000 or so clones, with 85% appearing a single time and around 6.5% taken by the ten largest. The receptor's source is a woman aged 55-69 years with active or convalescent COVID-19. The sample was peripheral blood. This rearrangement joins TRBV6-5 to TRBJ2-7; D unclear. CDR3 region: CASSQFHLEYEQYV. The DNA for the CDR3 is TGTGCCAGCAGCCAATTTCATTTGGAGTACGAGCAGTACGTC.